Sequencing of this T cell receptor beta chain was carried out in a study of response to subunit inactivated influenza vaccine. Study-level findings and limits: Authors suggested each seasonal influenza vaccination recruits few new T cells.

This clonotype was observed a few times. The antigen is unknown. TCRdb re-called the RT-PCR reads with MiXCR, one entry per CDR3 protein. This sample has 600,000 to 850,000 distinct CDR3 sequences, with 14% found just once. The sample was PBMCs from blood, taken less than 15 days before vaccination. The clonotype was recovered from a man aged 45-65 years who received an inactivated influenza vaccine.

CDR3 protein: CASSGSGRSTDTQYF. In DNA form, the CDR3 reads TGTGCCAGCAGCGGTTCGGGCAGATCCACAGATACGCAGTATTTT. The J gene is TRBJ2-3, the V gene TRBV9; D is uncertain. V lost 3 bases, J lost 2 bases, and 13 bases lay in between. The CDR3 has 15 amino acids. The germline gives CDR1 SGDLS, CDR2 YYNGEE.